This T cell receptor (beta chain) is drawn from a study of cytotoxic CD8 clonotypes in ibrutinib-treated CLL. In the study overall: A median approximately 12 months of treatment, range 6 to 36, preceded the collection of response samples.

The V and J ends lost 6 bases and 2 bases, in that order; junction bases with no gene match: 7. The CDR3 is 15 amino acids. Germline loops: CDR1 SNHLY, CDR2 FYNNEI. Generated by immunoSEQ multiplex PCR, the TCRdb table keeps only in-frame clones and is missing some. The table records about 130,000 clones, approximately 81% of them present only once. TCR beta libraries used around 2 micrograms of DNA from cryopreserved PBMCs. The V and J genes are TRBV2 and TRBJ2-3; TRBD2 agrees at 8 bases. The receptor comes from a human donor with chronic lymphocytic leukemia. The material sequenced was PBMCs, taken after 12 months of ibrutinib treatment. CDR3 sequence reads: CASRRTSRFTDTQYF. For the CDR3, the DNA is TGTGCCAGCAGACGGACTAGCAGATTCACAGATACGCAGTATTTT. Full variable domain (missing parts from reference TRBV2 and TRBJ2-3): EPEVTQTPSHQVTQMGQEVILRCVPISNHLYFYWYRQILGQKVEFLVSFYNNEISEKSEIFDDQFSVERPDGSNFTLKIRSTKLEDSAMYFCASRRTSRFTDTQYFGPGTRLTVL.